The 10 T cell receptor beta chains in this list originate from one sample, sequenced in a study of cytomegalovirus exposure and HLA in healthy donors (dated by TCRdb to about 2017). The method was the immunoSEQ multiplex PCR assay. A mixture of 60 forward primers for TCR Vbeta segments and 13 reverse primers for TCR Jbeta segments was used in the multiplex PCR. TCRdb retrieved this table from immuneACCESS and kept in-frame rearrangements only. Not all clones are present; in checked studies, unresolved V genes account for under half, and no reason is known for the remainder. Counted in this sample were about 97,000 clones; around a tenth of them appeared once. 5% to 5.5% of the sample is held by the ten biggest clonotypes. What was sequenced was PBMCs. The receptor source for this set is a man aged 50 or older in good health and CMV-seropositive.

The chain has TRBV5-1 and TRBJ2-1; 7 bases fit TRBD2. The germline CDR1 and CDR2 sequences are SGHRS and YFSETQ. J gave up 9 bases and V 5 bases, and 14 bases lay outside the gene matches. The CDR3 is 15 amino acids. The CDR3 bases are TGCGCCAGCAGGGGAGTCCCGGGAGGACGCCGTGAGCAGTTCTTC. Protein: CASRGVPGGRREQFF. Combining the CDR3 with reference TRBV5-1 and TRBJ2-1 gives the whole variable domain KAGVTQTPRYLIKTRGQQVTLSCSPISGHRSVSWYQQTPGQGLQFLFEYFSETQRNKGNFPGRFSGRQFSNSRSEMNVSTLELGDSALYLCASRGVPGGRREQFFGPGTRLTVL.

This clone came up many times. The V call is TRBV4-3, the J call TRBJ2-6; D is unclear. The V gene's germline CDR1 is LGHNA and CDR2 YSLEER. Trimming pared 2 bases from V and 0 bases from J, leaving 5 bases between. The CDR3 has 15 amino acids. This CDR3 reads CASSQSVSGANVLTF. The CDR3, as DNA: TGCGCCAGCAGCCAATCTGTCTCTGGGGCCAACGTCCTGACTTTC.

The sample holds a few counts of this clone. The chain couples TRBV5-1 to TRBJ2-3, with a tentative D call TRBD2 (6 bases). Germline V gene data show CDR1 as SGHRS and CDR2 as YFSETQ. This CDR3 spans 16 amino acids. The V gene lost 0 bases and the J gene lost 3 bases, with 14 bases spanning the gap. In DNA, the CDR3 is TGCGCCAGCAGCTTGGGAGCGGGCAGGGTGACAGATACGCAGTATTTT. Amino acid sequence: CASSLGAGRVTDTQYF.

The chain employs TRBV6-6 and TRBJ1-4; D gene ambiguous. V was trimmed by 6 bases and J by 8 bases, leaving 16 bases between them. CDR1 MNHNY and CDR2 SVGAGI come from the germline V gene (reference sequence). This CDR3 has 14 residues. The CDR3 sequence is CASSQQTRGEKLFF. In nucleotides, the CDR3 is TGTGCCAGCAGCCAACAGACCCGAGGGGAAAAACTGTTTTTT.

The chain is built from TRBV18 and TRBJ2-5; perhaps TRBD2 as D (6 bases). CDR1 and CDR2 from the germline V gene are KGHSH and LQKENI. V lost 1 base and J 5 bases, leaving 20 bases between the germline ends. The CDR3 loop spans 17 amino acids. CDR3 nucleotides: TGTGCCAGCTCACCACGGAGGTTTGGTAGCGGTACGGAGACCCAGTACTTC. Translated: CASSPRRFGSGTETQYF.

This clone was picked up many times. The rearrangement links TRBV21-1 to TRBJ1-5. TRBV21-1 is tagged as a pseudogene. The CDR3 spans 16 residues. The CDR3 region has the DNA TGTGCCAGCAGCAAGTTGGAGTCGTCGAGCAATCAGCCCCAGCATTTT. Protein: CASSKLESSSNQPQHF.

DNA of the CDR3: TGTGCCAGTAGTTCGGACAGGGCCGAGGTTGGATACGGGGAGCTGTTTTTT. As protein: CASSSDRAEVGYGELFF. The J gene is TRBJ2-2, the V gene TRBV19; 8 nucleotides agree with TRBD1. CDR3 size: 17 residues. Germline trimming cut 5 bases from V and 7 bases from J; bases unmatched to any gene: 15. CDR1 and CDR2 (germline): LNHDA, SQIVND (reference sequence).

The chain has TRBV29-1 and TRBJ2-7, with D possibly TRBD1 on 6 matching bases. Per the germline V gene, CDR1 is SQVTM and CDR2 is ANQGSEA. V shed 5 bases and J shed 2 bases, with 13 bases lying between them. This CDR3 has 13 residues. CDR3 sequence (DNA): TGCAGCGTTTCGAGGGGGTCCCCCTACGAGCAGTACTTC. The encoded protein is CSVSRGSPYEQYF.

This rearrangement joins TRBV5-6 to TRBJ2-3; 10 bases fit TRBD2. The J segment lost 1 base and the V segment lost 1 base, leaving 3 bases of the junction unmatched. This CDR3 has 16 amino acids. Germline CDR1 reads SGHDT; CDR2 reads YYEEEE. The CDR3 coding sequence is TGTGCCAGCAGCTTGCGAGCGGGAGGGGGCACAGATACGCAGTATTTT. It codes for CASSLRAGGGTDTQYF.

This clone was observed a handful of times. The chain uses TRBV7-8 and TRBJ2-1, with a possible D match to TRBD2 (5 bases). The germline CDR1 and CDR2 sequences are SGHVS and FQNEAQ. The CDR3 has 17 amino acids. V was clipped by 1 base and J by 9 bases, with 22 bases between them. The CDR3 here is CASSLVQALSEGSEQFF. The CDR3 coding sequence is TGTGCCAGCAGCTTAGTGCAGGCTTTAAGTGAGGGTAGTGAGCAGTTCTTC.